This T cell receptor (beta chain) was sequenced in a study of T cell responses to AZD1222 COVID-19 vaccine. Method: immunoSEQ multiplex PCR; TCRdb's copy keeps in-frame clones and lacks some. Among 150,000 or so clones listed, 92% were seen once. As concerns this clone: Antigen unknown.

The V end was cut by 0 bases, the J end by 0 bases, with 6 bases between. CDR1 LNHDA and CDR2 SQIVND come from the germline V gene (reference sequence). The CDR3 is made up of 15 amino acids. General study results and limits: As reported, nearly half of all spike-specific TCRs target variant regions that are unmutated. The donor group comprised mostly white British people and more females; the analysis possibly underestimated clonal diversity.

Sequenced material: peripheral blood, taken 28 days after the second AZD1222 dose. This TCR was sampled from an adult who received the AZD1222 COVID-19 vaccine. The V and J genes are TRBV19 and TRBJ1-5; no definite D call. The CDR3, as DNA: TGTGCCAGTAGTATAGACTACACTAGCAATCAGCCCCAGCATTTT. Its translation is CASSIDYTSNQPQHF.